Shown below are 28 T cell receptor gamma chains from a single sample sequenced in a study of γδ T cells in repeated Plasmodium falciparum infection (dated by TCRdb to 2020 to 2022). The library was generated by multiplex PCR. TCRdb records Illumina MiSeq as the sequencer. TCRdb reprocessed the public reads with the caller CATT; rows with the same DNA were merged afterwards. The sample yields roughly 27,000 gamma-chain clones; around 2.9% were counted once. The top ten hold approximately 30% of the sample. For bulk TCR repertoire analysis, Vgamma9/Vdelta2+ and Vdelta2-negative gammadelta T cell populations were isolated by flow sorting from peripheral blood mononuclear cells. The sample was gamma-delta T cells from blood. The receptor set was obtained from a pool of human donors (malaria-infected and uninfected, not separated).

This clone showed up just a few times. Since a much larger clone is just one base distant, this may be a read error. As DNA, the CDR3 is TGTGCCTTGTGGGAGGTGTCCTGTTTAGTTTTT. This translates into CALWEVSCLVF. No J gene call was made, and the V gene is TRGV9. The CDR3 runs to 11 residues. Per the germline V gene, CDR1 is GITISATS and CDR2 is ISYDGTV (reference sequence).

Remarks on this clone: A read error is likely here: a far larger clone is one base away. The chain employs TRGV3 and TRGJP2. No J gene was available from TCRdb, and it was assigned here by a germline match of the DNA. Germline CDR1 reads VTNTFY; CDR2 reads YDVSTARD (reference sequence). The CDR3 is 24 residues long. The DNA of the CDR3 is TGTGCCACTTGGGACAGGCCTATCCGCGGCGATCAGCGGACACCCCGCGGTAGTGATTGGATCAAGACGTTT. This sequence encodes CATWDRPIRGDQRTPRGSDWIKTF.

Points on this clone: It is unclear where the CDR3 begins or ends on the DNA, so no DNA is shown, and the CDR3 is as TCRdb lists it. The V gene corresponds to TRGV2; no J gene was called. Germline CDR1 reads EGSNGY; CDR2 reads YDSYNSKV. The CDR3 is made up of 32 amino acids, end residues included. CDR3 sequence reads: CATWDDRIIIRNPLAVEQHLLSQVSIGRIQHF.

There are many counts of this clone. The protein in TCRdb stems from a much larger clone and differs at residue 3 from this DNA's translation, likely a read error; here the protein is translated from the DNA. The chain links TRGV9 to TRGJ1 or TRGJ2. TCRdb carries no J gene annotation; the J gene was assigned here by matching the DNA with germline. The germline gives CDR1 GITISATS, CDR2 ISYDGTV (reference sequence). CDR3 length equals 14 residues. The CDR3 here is CASWEASPYYKKLF. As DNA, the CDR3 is TGTGCCTCGTGGGAGGCGTCCCCTTATTATAAGAAACTCTTT.

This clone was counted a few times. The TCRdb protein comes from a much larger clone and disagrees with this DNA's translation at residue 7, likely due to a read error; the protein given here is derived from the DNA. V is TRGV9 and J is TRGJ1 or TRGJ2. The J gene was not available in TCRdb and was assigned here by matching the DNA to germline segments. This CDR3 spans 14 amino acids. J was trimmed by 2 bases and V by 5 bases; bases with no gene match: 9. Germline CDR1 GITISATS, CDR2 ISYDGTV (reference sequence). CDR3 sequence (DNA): TGTGCCTTGTGGGGTCCGCAGGATTATTATAAGAAACTCTTT. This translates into CALWGPQDYYKKLF.

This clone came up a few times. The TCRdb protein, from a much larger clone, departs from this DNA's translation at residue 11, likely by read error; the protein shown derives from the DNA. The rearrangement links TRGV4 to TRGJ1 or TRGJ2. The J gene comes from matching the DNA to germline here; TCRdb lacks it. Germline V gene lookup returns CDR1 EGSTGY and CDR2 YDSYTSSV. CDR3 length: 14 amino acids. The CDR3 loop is CATWDGRRDYEKLF. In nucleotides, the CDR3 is TGTGCCACCTGGGATGGCCGTCGCGATTATGAGAAACTCTTT.

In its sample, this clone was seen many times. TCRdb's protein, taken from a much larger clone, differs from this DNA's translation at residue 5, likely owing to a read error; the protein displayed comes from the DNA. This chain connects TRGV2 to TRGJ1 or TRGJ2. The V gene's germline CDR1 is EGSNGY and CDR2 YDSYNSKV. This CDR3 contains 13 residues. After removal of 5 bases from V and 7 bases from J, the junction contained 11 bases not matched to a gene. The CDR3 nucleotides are TGTGCCACCTGGGGCGCTGACCCATATAAGAAACTCTTT. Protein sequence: CATWGADPYKKLF.

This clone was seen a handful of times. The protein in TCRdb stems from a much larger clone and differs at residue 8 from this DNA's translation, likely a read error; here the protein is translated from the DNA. The CDR3 is CALWEANEKLF. CDR3 bases: TGTGCCTTGTGGGAGGCCAATGAGAAACTCTTT. This chain links TRGV9 with TRGJ1 or TRGJ2. TCRdb lists no J gene, so it was determined here by aligning the DNA to germline. The germline CDR1 and CDR2 sequences are GITISATS and ISYDGTV (reference sequence). The CDR3 has 11 residues. The V and J ends lost 2 bases and 11 bases, in that order; junction bases with no gene match: 6.

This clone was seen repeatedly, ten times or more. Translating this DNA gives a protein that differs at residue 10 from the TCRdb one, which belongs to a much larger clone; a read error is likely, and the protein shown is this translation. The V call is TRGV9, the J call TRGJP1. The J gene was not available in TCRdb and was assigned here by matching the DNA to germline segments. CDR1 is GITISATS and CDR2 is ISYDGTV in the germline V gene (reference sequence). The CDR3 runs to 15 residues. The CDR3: CALWEVWTTSWFKIF. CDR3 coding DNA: TGTGCCTTGTGGGAGGTGTGGACCACTAGTTGGTTCAAGATATTT.

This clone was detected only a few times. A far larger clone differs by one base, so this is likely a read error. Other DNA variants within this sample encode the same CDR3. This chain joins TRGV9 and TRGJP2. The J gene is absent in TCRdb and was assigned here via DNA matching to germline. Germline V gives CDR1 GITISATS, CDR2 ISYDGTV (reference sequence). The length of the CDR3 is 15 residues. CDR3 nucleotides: TGCGCCTTGTGGGAGGTGAAAGTGTCTGATTGGATCAAGACGTTT. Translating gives CALWEVKVSDWIKTF.

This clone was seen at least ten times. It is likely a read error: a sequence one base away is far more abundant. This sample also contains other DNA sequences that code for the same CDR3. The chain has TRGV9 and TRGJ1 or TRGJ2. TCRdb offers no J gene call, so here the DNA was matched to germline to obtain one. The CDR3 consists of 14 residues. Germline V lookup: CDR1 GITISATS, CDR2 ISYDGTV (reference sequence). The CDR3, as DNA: TGTGCCCTGTGGGAGGTTCTGAATTATTATAAGAAACTCTTT. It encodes CALWEVLNYYKKLF.

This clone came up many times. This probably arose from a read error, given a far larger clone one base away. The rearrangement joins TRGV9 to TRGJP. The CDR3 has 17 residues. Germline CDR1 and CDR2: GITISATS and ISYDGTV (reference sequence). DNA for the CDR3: TGTGCCTTGTGGGAGGTGCAAGGGGGGTTGGGCGAAAAAATCAAGGTATTT. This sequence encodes CALWEVQGGLGEKIKVF.

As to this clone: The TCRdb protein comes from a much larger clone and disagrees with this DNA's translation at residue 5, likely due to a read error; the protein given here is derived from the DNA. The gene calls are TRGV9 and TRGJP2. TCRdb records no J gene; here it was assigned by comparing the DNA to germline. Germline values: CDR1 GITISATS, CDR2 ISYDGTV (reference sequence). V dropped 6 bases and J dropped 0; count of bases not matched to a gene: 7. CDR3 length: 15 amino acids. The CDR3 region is CALWIGYSSDWIKTF. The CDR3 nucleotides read TGTGCCTTGTGGATAGGGTATAGTAGTGATTGGATCAAGACGTTT.

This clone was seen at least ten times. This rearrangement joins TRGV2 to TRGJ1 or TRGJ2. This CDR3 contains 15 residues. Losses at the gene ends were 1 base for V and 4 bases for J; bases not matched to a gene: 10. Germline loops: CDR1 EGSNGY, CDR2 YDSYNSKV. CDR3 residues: CATWDGPHPYYKKLF. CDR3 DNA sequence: TGTGCCACCTGGGACGGCCCTCACCCATATTATAAGAAACTCTTT.

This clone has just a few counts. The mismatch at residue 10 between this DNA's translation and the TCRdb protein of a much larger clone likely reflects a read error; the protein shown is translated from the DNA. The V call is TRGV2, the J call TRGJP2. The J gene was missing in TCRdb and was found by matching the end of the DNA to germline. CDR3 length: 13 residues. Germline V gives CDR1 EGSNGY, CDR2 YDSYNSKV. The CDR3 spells CATWDGQRWTKTF. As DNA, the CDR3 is TGTGCCACCTGGGACGGGCAGAGATGGACCAAGACGTTT.

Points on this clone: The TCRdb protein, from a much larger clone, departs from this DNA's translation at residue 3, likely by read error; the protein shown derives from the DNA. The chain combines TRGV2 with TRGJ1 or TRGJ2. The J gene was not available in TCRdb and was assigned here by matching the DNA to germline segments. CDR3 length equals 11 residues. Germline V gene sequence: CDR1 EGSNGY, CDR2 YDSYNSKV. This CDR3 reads CAIWDGRWKLF. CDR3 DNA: TGTGCCATCTGGGACGGGCGTTGGAAACTCTTT.

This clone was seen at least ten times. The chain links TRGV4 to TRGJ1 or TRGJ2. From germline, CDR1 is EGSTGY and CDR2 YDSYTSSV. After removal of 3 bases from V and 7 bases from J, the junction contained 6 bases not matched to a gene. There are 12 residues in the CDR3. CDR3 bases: TGTGCCACCTGGGATTCCGGGTATAAGAAACTCTTT. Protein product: CATWDSGYKKLF.

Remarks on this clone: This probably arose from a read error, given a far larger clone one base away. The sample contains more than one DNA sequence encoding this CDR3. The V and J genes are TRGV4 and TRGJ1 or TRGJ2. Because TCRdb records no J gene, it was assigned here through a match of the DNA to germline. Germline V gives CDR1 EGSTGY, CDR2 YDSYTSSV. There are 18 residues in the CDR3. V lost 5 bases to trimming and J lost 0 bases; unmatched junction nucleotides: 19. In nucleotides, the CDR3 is TGTGCCACCTGGGGGGTGGGGGTTGATGGAGTGAATTATTATAAGAAACTCTTT. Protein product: CATWGVGVDGVNYYKKLF.

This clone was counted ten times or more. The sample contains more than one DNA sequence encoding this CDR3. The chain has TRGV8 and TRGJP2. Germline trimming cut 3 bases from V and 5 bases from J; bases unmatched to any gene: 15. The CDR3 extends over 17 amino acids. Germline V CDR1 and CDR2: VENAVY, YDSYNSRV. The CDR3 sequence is CATWDFSGRSSDWIKTF. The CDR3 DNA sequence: TGTGCCACCTGGGATTTTTCGGGTAGGAGCAGTGATTGGATCAAGACGTTT.

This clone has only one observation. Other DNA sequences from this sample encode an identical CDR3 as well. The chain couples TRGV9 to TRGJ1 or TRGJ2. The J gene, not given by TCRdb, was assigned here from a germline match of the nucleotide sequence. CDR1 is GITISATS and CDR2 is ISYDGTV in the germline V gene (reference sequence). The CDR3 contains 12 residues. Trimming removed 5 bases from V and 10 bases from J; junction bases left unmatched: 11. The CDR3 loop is CALWARPGKKLF. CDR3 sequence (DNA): TGTGCCTTGTGGGCTCGCCCGGGCAAGAAACTCTTT.

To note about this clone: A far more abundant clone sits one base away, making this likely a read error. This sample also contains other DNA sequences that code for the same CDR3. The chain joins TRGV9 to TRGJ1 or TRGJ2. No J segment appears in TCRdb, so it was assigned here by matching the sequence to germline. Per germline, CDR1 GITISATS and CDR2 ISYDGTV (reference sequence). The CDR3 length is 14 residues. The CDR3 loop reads CALWEVPNYYKKLF. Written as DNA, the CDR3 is TGTGCCCTGTGGGAGGTGCCAAATTATTATAAGAAACTCTTT.

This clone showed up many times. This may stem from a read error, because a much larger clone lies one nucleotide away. CDR3 amino acids: CATWDPWGGTGRFKIF. The CDR3 DNA reads TGTGCCACCTGGGACCCATGGGGGGGCACTGGTAGGTTCAAGATATTT. The V gene is TRGV4, the J gene TRGJP1. CDR1 and CDR2 (germline): EGSTGY, YDSYTSSV. This CDR3 contains 16 residues.

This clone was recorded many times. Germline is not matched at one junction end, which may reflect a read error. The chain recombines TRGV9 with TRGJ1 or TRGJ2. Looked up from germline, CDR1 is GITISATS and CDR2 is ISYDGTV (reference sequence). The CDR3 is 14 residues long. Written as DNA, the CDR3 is TGTGCCTTGTGGGAGGTGCTCCTTGGTTATAATAAACTCTTT. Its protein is CALWEVLLGYNKLF.

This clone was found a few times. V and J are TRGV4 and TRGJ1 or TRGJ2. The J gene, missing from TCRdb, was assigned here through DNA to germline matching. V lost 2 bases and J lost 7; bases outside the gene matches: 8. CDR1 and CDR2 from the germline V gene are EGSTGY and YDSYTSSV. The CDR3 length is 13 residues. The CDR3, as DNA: TGTGCCACCTGGGATGCCCAATGGTATAAGAAACTCTTT. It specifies CATWDAQWYKKLF.

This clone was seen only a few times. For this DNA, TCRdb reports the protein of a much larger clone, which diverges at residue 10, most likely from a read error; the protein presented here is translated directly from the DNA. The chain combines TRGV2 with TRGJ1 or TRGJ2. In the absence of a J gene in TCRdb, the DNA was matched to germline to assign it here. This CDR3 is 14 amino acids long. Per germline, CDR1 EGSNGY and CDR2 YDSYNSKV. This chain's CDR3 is CATWDASFYCKKLF. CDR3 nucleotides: TGTGCCACCTGGGACGCTTCTTTTTATTGTAAGAAACTCTTT.

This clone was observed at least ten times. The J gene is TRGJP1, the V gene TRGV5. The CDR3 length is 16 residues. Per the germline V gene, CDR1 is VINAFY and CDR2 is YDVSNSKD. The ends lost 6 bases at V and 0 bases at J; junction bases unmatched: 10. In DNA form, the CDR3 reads TGTGCCACCTGGAAACCCCCGTATACCACTGGTTGGTTCAAGATATTT. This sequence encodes CATWKPPYTTGWFKIF.

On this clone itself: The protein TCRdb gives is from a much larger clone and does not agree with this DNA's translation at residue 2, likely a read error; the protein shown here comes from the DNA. CDR3 nucleotides: TGTACCACCTGGGACAGGCCGATGATAAGAAAACTCTTT. Amino acid sequence: CTTWDRPMIRKLF. The J gene went uncalled, whereas the V gene is TRGV3. Germline values: CDR1 VTNTFY, CDR2 YDVSTARD (reference sequence). The CDR3 has 13 residues.

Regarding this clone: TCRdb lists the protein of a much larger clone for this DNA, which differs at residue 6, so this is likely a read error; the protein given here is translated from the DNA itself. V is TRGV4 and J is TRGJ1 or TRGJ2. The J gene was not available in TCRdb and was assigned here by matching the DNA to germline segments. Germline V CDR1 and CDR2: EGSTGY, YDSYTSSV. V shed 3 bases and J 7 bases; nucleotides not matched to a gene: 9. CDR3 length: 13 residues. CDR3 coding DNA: TGTGCCACCTGGGATAGCCCTATCTATAAGAAACTCTTT. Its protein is CATWDSPIYKKLF.